The rows below give T cell receptor beta chains drawn from one sample of a study of blood T cell repertoires in COVID-19. Assay: immunoSEQ multiplex PCR; the TCRdb copy retains only in-frame clones and omits some. In the table there are 150,000 to 200,000 clones, roughly 84% of which are singletons. The sequenced sample was peripheral blood. These receptor sequences come from a man at least 80 years old with COVID-19, enrolled during active disease. Each CDR3 is given with its conserved first and last residue. The order of the fields is V gene, J gene, D gene, CDR3 length, clone size, CDR3 protein, CDR3 DNA. The D gene is left open where the match is weak. Not every row has a clone size; where given, it reads once, few, many or a size class.

TRBV18,TRBJ1-4,-,16,-,CASSPQQALSNEKLFF,TGTGCCAGCTCACCACAACAGGCCCTATCTAATGAAAAACTGTTTTTT
TRBV18,TRBJ1-5,-,14,-,CASSPGHGNQPQHF,TGTGCCAGCTCACCAGGGCACGGCAATCAGCCCCAGCATTTT
TRBV5-1,TRBJ2-5,TRBD1,17,once,CASSIYASGTGQETQYF,TGCGCCAGCAGTATATATGCTTCCGGGACAGGTCAAGAGACCCAGTACTTC
TRBV5-1,TRBJ1-1,-,14,-,CASSSGIANTEAFF,TGCGCCAGCAGCTCGGGGATCGCGAACACTGAAGCTTTCTTT
TRBV2,TRBJ1-2,-,12,-,CASRMGGVGYTF,TGTGCCAGCAGGATGGGGGGGGTTGGCTACACCTTC
TRBV12-3/TRBV12-4,TRBJ1-2,-,12,-,CASSFPDGMRTF,TGTGCCAGCAGTTTTCCGGACGGGATGCGCACCTTC
TRBV5-6,TRBJ1-1,TRBD1,15,-,CASSLRGQMNTEAFF,TGTGCCAGCAGCTTGCGGGGACAGATGAACACTGAAGCTTTCTTT
TRBV28,TRBJ2-3,TRBD1,15,-,CASSYTGGWTDTQYF,TGTGCCAGCAGTTATACAGGGGGCTGGACAGATACGCAGTATTTT
TRBV7-6,TRBJ2-2,TRBD2,15,-,CASSLGREATGELFF,TGTGCCAGCAGCTTGGGGAGGGAAGCCACCGGGGAGCTGTTTTTT
TRBV19,TRBJ1-4,-,16,-,CASSLRGHSTNEKLFF,TGTGCCAGTAGTCTTCGAGGACATTCAACTAATGAAAAACTGTTTTTT
TRBV27,TRBJ1-3,-,15,-,CASSLAGVSGNTIYF,TGTGCCAGCAGTCTCGCAGGGGTCTCTGGAAACACCATATATTTT
TRBV18,TRBJ2-7,TRBD1,14,-,CASSSDRGLSEQYF,TGTGCCAGCTCATCCGACAGGGGGCTGAGCGAGCAGTACTTC
TRBV5-8,TRBJ1-1,-,14,-,CASSLGAGRTEAFF,TGTGCCAGCAGCTTGGGGGCGGGACGGACTGAAGCTTTCTTT